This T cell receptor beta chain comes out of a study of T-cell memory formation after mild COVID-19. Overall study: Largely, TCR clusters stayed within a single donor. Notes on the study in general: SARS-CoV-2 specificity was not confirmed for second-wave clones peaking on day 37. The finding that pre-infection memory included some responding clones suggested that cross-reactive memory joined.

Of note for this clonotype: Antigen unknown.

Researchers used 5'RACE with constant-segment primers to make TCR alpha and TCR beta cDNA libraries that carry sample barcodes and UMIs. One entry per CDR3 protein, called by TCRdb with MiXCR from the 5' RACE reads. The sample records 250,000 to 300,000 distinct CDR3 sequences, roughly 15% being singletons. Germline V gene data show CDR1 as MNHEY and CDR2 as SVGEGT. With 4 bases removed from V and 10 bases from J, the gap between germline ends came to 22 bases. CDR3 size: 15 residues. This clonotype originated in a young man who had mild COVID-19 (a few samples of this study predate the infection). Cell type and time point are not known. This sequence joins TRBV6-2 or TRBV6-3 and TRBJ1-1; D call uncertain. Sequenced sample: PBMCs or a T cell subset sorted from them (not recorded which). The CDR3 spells CASSFPRTGIQRAFF. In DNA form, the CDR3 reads TGTGCCAGCAGTTTTCCTAGAACCGGGATCCAGCGAGCTTTCTTT.